What follows is one T cell receptor (beta chain) and its context. No antigen is known for it. V lost 6 bases and J lost 7, with 21 bases in between. The CDR3 sequence is 16 residues long. This sample is part of a study of T-cell memory formation after mild COVID-19. Study-wide context: Largely donor-specific TCR clusters were found. Study results and limitations: The finding that pre-infection memory included some responding clones suggested that cross-reactive memory joined.

TCRdb used MiXCR to reprocess the 5' RACE reads, holding one entry per CDR3 protein. The data show about 140,000 distinct CDR3 sequences, 14% to 15% seen once. The V and J genes are TRBV12-3 or TRBV12-4 and TRBJ2-2; D is perhaps TRBD1 or TRBD2 (5 bases each). The TCR was taken from an adult woman who had mild COVID-19 (a few samples of this study predate the infection). Cell type and time point are not known. The source material was PBMCs or a T cell subset sorted from them (not recorded which). The CDR3 loop reads CASSSSGTSVGGELFF. The CDR3 DNA is TGTGCCAGCAGCTCCTCGGGGACCTCCGTGGGCGGGGAGCTGTTTTTT.